This T cell receptor beta chain was sequenced in a study of blood T cell repertoires in COVID-19. This CDR3 contains 17 residues. Here immunoSEQ multiplex PCR was the method, and the copy in TCRdb shows in-frame clones only, minus some. Among about 200,000 clones listed, roughly nine tenths were seen once. This clone is a singleton in its sample. Sequencing was performed on peripheral blood. The sequence came from a man aged 40-49 years with acute or convalescent COVID-19. The chain combines TRBV21-1 with TRBJ1-6. TRBV21-1 is reported as a pseudogene. CDR3 nucleotides: TGTGCCAGCAGCAAAGAGGAGGCGGGTCCCTATAATTCACCCCTCCACTTT. Its protein product is CASSKEEAGPYNSPLHF.